The next 25 T cell receptor beta chains were all read from a single sample in a study of cytomegalovirus exposure and HLA in healthy donors (dated by TCRdb to 2017 to 2019). Library construction relied on the immunoSEQ multiplex PCR assay. For the multiplex PCR, a mixture combining 60 forward primers for TCR Vbeta segments and 13 reverse primers for TCR Jbeta segments was used. TCRdb carries this immuneACCESS record with in-frame sequences only. Its versions omit some clonotypes, under half of them owing to an unresolved V gene in the studies checked, with the rest unexplained. The sample records roughly 150,000 clones, 64% of which are singletons. Over 2.5% of the sample is in the top ten clones. Sequencing used PBMCs. Receptor source: a woman aged 25-40 years in good health and CMV-seropositive.

J is TRBJ2-6 and V is TRBV9, with no clear D. Germline V lookup: CDR1 SGDLS, CDR2 YYNGEE. With 4 bases removed from V and 4 bases from J, the gap between germline ends came to 12 bases. The CDR3 sequence is 15 residues long. CDR3 amino acids: CASSLPGTGANVLTF. The CDR3 nucleotides read TGTGCCAGCAGCTTACCAGGTACCGGGGCCAACGTCCTGACTTTC.

The J gene is TRBJ1-1, the V gene TRBV7-9; D not resolved. The CDR3 has 12 residues. The V gene lost 10 bases and the J gene lost 7 bases, with 16 bases spanning the gap. Looked up from germline, CDR1 is SEHNR and CDR2 is FQNEAQ (reference sequence). CDR3 nucleotides: TGTGCCACTTTTTCTAAGCATATTGAAGCTTTCTTT. The encoded protein is CATFSKHIEAFF.

The rearrangement links TRBV19 to TRBJ2-3; D is possibly TRBD2 (5 bases). The CDR3 is made up of 14 amino acids. V lost 10 bases to trimming and J lost 1 base, with 15 bases between them. Germline lookup yields CDR1 LNHDA and CDR2 SQIVND (reference sequence). This CDR3 reads CATRTEARTDTQYF. The CDR3 region has the DNA TGTGCCACGAGAACGGAGGCCCGCACAGATACGCAGTATTTT.

This clone has just one count. The J gene is TRBJ2-5, the V gene TRBV2; D call uncertain. CDR1 and CDR2 from the germline V gene are SNHLY and FYNNEI. V lost 8 bases and J lost 5, with 9 bases in between. The CDR3 totals 11 residues. CDR3 loop: CASQASETQYF. The CDR3 DNA reads TGTGCCAGCCAAGCATCCGAGACCCAGTACTTC.

CDR3 DNA sequence: TGTGCCAGCAGCAAAGGGGGCGCGGAGACCCAGTACTTC. As protein: CASSKGGAETQYF. The chain has TRBV6-1 and TRBJ2-5; 7 bases agree with TRBD1. The V segment lost 6 bases and the J segment 5 bases; nucleotides outside the gene matches: 6. Germline assignment: CDR1 MNHNS and CDR2 SASEGT. The CDR3 runs to 13 residues.

The sample holds one count of this clone. The chain carries TRBV5-1 and TRBJ2-1, with D tentatively TRBD2 (5 bases). The CDR3 runs to 15 residues. CDR1 SGHRS and CDR2 YFSETQ come from the germline V gene. The V and J ends lost 0 bases and 9 bases respectively, with 16 bases between them. CDR3 sequence reads: CASSLASGSSREQFF. CDR3 coding DNA: TGCGCCAGCAGCTTGGCCAGCGGATCATCACGTGAGCAGTTCTTC.

This chain joins TRBV4-2 and TRBJ2-2; D gene ambiguous. The CDR3 has 14 amino acids. V gave up 1 base and J gave up 3 bases, with 6 bases separating them. Germline V lookup: CDR1 LGHNA, CDR2 YNFKEQ. The CDR3 is CASSQVPDTGELFF. CDR3 bases: TGTGCCAGCAGCCAAGTTCCCGACACCGGGGAGCTGTTTTTT.

The chain uses TRBV15 and TRBJ2-7, with 7 bases identical to TRBD1. J was trimmed by 2 bases and V by 5 bases; bases with no gene match: 12. The CDR3 has 16 amino acids. CDR1 and CDR2 (germline): LNHNV, YYDKDF (reference sequence). CDR3 protein: CATSGLTPGQTYEQYF. CDR3 bases: TGTGCCACCAGCGGGCTCACCCCGGGACAGACCTACGAGCAGTACTTC.

This chain joins TRBV5-8 and TRBJ1-1; D uncertain. In germline, CDR1 is SGHTS, CDR2 YDEGEE. CDR3 length equals 14 residues. The germline V and J ends were trimmed by 6 bases and 0 bases, with 12 bases remaining between them. Here the CDR3 reads CASNSGLMNTEAFF. The CDR3 region has the DNA TGTGCCAGCAACTCGGGATTAATGAACACTGAAGCTTTCTTT.

This clone was recorded only once. The chain uses TRBV10-1 and TRBJ2-7; 9 bases align to TRBD1. Trimming removed 5 bases from V and 0 bases from J; junction bases left unmatched: 11. The CDR3 runs 17 residues. Germline CDR1 reads WNHNN; CDR2 reads SYGVQD (reference sequence). In DNA form, the CDR3 reads TGCGCCAGCAGTCTCCGGGACAGGGTCCTCCGCTCCTACGAGCAGTACTTC. This sequence encodes CASSLRDRVLRSYEQYF.

V gene TRBV7-6 combines with J gene TRBJ2-1, with 9 bases fitting TRBD2. This CDR3 contains 16 residues. Germline V lookup: CDR1 SGHVS, CDR2 FNYEAQ. The junction had 9 bases not matched to a gene; V was cut back by 2 bases and J by 7 bases. The CDR3 protein is CASSLRASGTGNEQFF. CDR3 DNA: TGTGCCAGCAGCTTAAGGGCTAGCGGGACGGGGAATGAGCAGTTCTTC.

The chain carries TRBV2 and TRBJ2-3; D may be TRBD2 (6 bases). Germline lookup yields CDR1 SNHLY and CDR2 FYNNEI. V was cut by 6 bases and J by 3 bases, with 13 bases left in between. The CDR3 spans 14 residues. This chain's CDR3 is CASRTRVITDTQYF. The DNA of the CDR3 is TGTGCCAGCAGGACTAGAGTAATTACAGATACGCAGTATTTT. The full variable domain, completed using reference TRBV2 and TRBJ2-3, is EPEVTQTPSHQVTQMGQEVILRCVPISNHLYFYWYRQILGQKVEFLVSFYNNEISEKSEIFDDQFSVERPDGSNFTLKIRSTKLEDSAMYFCASRTRVITDTQYFGPGTRLTVL.

The chain uses TRBV19 and TRBJ2-1, with 7 positions matching TRBD2. This CDR3 region has 15 residues. CDR1 LNHDA and CDR2 SQIVND come from the germline V gene (reference sequence). V shed 5 bases and J 7 bases; nucleotides not matched to a gene: 11. The CDR3 region is CASSSVWWGGNEQFF. The CDR3 coding sequence is TGTGCCAGTAGTTCGGTATGGTGGGGGGGAAATGAGCAGTTCTTC.

The genes are TRBV4-1 and TRBJ1-2; tentatively, D is TRBD1 (5 bases). V was trimmed by 7 bases and J by 0 bases, leaving 12 bases between them. Germline V gene lookup returns CDR1 MGHRA and CDR2 YSYEKL. CDR3 size: 14 residues. Written as DNA, the CDR3 is TGCGCCAGCATGGGTGACAGCGCTAACTATGGCTACACCTTC. Its protein is CASMGDSANYGYTF.

V usage is TRBV5-1 and J usage is TRBJ2-5; 9 bases are shared with TRBD2. The assigned J gene may be wrong: the sequence end matches TRBJ2-7 better. CDR1 and CDR2 from the germline V gene are SGHRS and YFSETQ. The CDR3 covers 16 residues. CDR3 residues: CASSLYGASGTYEQYF. CDR3 nucleotides: TGCGCCAGCAGCTTGTACGGGGCTAGCGGGACCTACGAGCAGTACTTC.

The V call is TRBV7-8, the J call TRBJ2-7; 8 nucleotides agree with TRBD1. V lost 4 bases and J lost 3; bases outside the gene matches: 2. This CDR3 is built from 13 residues. Germline CDR1 SGHVS, CDR2 FQNEAQ. CDR3 bases: TGTGCCAGCAGCTGGGACAGGCGCTACGAGCAGTACTTC. It specifies CASSWDRRYEQYF.

This clone appeared once. The chain recombines TRBV30 with TRBJ2-7; 7 bases are a match to TRBD1. Per germline, CDR1 GTSNPN and CDR2 SVGIG (reference sequence). V lost 2 bases and J lost 6; bases outside the gene matches: 4. The CDR3 sequence is 12 residues long. CDR3 sequence (DNA): TGTGCCTGGAGTTTGGGACAGTCCGAGCAGTACGTC. Its translation: CAWSLGQSEQYV.

The chain is built from TRBV6-1 and TRBJ1-1; TRBD1 agrees at 8 bases. The germline gives CDR1 MNHNS, CDR2 SASEGT. CDR3 length: 14 amino acids. With 4 bases clipped from V and 8 bases from J, the junction kept 9 bases outside the gene matches. CDR3 residues: CASSVLGQGAEAFF. The CDR3 nucleotides are TGTGCCAGCAGTGTACTCGGACAGGGTGCCGAAGCTTTCTTT.

This sequence joins TRBV6-1 and TRBJ1-5; no clear D gene. Germline loops: CDR1 MNHNS, CDR2 SASEGT. The ends were cut back, 7 bases at V and 5 bases at J, with 15 bases in the middle. The CDR3 covers 14 residues. The CDR3 protein is CASTKIYGDQPQHF. In DNA form, the CDR3 reads TGTGCCAGCACCAAAATCTACGGGGATCAGCCCCAGCATTTT.

The chain combines TRBV19 with TRBJ1-1; D is ambiguous. This CDR3 contains 15 residues. The germline CDR1 and CDR2 sequences are LNHDA and SQIVND (reference sequence). The V gene lost 3 bases and the J gene lost 5 bases, with 16 bases spanning the gap. The CDR3 sequence: CASSIDQAGLTEAFF. Written as DNA, the CDR3 is TGTGCCAGTAGTATTGATCAAGCGGGCTTGACTGAAGCTTTCTTT.

The gene calls are TRBV5-4 and TRBJ1-2, with D possibly TRBD1 on 6 matching bases. V gave up 4 bases and J gave up 2 bases, with 15 bases separating them. Germline assignment: CDR1 SGHNT and CDR2 YYREEE (reference sequence). The CDR3 runs 15 residues. The CDR3 coding sequence is TGTGCCAGCAGCCTAGGACAGAGCGAAAACTATGGCTACACCTTC. This encodes CASSLGQSENYGYTF.

This rearrangement joins TRBV25-1 to TRBJ2-2, with D perhaps TRBD1 (6 bases). There are 14 residues in the CDR3. Trimming shortened V by 7 bases and J by 3 bases, and 12 bases separated the two germline ends. Germline CDR1 MGHDK, CDR2 SYGVNS. For the CDR3, the DNA is TGTGCCAGCACTCAAGGGGGTGACACCGGGGAGCTGTTTTTT. Protein: CASTQGGDTGELFF. Together with reference TRBV25-1 and TRBJ2-2, the CDR3 gives the full variable domain: EADIYQTPRYLVIGTGKKITLECSQTMGHDKMYWYQQDPGMELHLIHYSYGVNSTEKGDLSSESTVSRIRTEHFPLTLESARPSHTSQYLCASTQGGDTGELFFGEGSRLTVL.

The chain uses TRBV9 and TRBJ1-2, with TRBD1 as a possible D gene (6 bases). Per germline, CDR1 SGDLS and CDR2 YYNGEE. Trimming removed 0 bases at V and 7 bases at J, with 19 bases between. The CDR3 contains 16 residues. Here the CDR3 DNA reads TGTGCCAGCAGCGTAGGAGTGGGGGACACCCTATTTGGCTACACCTTC. Its protein product is CASSVGVGDTLFGYTF.

This clone was recorded a few times. The CDR3 region is CASSPTGPSGTQYF. The CDR3 DNA reads TGTGCCAGCAGTCCGACAGGGCCGTCGGGGACCCAGTACTTC. This chain links TRBV7-9 with TRBJ2-5, with 7 bases that match TRBD1. Germline values: CDR1 SEHNR, CDR2 FQNEAQ (reference sequence). The CDR3 has 14 amino acids. V trimming: 6 bases; J trimming: 7 bases; junction bases outside the gene matches: 11.

The genes are TRBV5-6 and TRBJ1-4; D perhaps matches TRBD1 (5 bases). This CDR3 is built from 15 residues. Germline V gene lookup returns CDR1 SGHDT and CDR2 YYEEEE. The germline V and J ends were trimmed by 0 bases and 7 bases, with 13 bases remaining between them. The CDR3, as DNA: TGTGCCAGCAGCTTGGTTAGGCAGGGAGGTGAAAAACTGTTTTTT. Amino acids: CASSLVRQGGEKLFF.